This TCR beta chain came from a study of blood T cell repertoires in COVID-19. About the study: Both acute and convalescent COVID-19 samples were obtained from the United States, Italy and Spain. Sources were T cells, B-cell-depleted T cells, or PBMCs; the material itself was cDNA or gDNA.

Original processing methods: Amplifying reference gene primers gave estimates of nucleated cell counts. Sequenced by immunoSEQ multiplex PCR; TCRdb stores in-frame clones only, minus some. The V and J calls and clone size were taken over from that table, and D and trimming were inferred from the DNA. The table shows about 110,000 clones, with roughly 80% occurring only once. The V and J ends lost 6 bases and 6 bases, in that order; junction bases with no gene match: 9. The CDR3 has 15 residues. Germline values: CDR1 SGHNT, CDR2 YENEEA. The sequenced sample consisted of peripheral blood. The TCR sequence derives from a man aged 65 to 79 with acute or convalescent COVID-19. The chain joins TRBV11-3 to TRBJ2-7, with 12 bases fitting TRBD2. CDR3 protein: CASSSRLAGDREQYF. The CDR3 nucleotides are TGTGCCAGCAGTTCCCGACTAGCGGGAGATCGCGAGCAGTACTTC.